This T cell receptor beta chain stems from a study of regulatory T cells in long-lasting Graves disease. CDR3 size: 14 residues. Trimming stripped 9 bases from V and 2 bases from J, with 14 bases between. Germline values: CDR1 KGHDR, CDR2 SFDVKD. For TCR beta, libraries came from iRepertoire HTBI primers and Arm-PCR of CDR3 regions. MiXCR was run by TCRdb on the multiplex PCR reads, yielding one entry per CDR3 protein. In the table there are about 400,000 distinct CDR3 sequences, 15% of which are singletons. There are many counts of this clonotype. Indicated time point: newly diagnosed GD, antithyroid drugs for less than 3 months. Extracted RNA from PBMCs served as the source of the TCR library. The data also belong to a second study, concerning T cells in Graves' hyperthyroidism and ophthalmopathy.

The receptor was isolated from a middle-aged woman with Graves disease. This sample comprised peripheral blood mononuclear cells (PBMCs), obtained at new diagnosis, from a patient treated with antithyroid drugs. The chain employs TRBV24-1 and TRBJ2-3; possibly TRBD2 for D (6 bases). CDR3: CATGWDSHTDTQYF. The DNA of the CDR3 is TGTGCCACCGGCTGGGACTCTCACACAGATACGCAGTATTTT.